A selection of T cell receptor beta chains follows, all from one sample in a study of shared clonotypes between healthy human individuals. Here immunoSEQ multiplex PCR was the method, and the copy in TCRdb shows in-frame clones only, minus some. This sample yields about 470,000 clones, of which roughly 77% are seen a single time; roughly 13% belongs to the top ten. The sequencing input was PBMCs. Every receptor here comes from a woman aged 40 to 50 in good health. Some clones in this sample may be carry-over from other donors' samples. Both conserved end residues are part of each CDR3. A D gene is named only where the DNA matches it firmly. Clone sizes are given selectively: once, few, many, or a class where the clone is expanded.

V gene	clone size	D gene	J gene	CDR3 DNA	CDR3 protein
TRBV7-2	few	TRBD2	TRBJ2-5	TGTGCCAGCAGCCCGTTGGGCGGGAGTGAGACCCAGTACTTC	CASSPLGGSETQYF
TRBV7-6	NA	NA	TRBJ2-2	TGTGCCAGCAGTCTAGCCGGGACCGGGGAGCTGTTTTTT	CASSLAGTGELFF
TRBV25-1	NA	TRBD2	TRBJ2-5	TGTGCCAGCAGTGCCTTAGCGGGAGGCACTCAAGAGACCCAGTACTTC	CASSALAGGTQETQYF
TRBV6-1	once	NA	TRBJ2-5	TGTGCCAGCAGTGGTTACGGTCTTACCCTCGGACAAGAGACCCAGTACTTC	CASSGYGLTLGQETQYF
TRBV2	NA	NA	TRBJ1-5	TGTGCCAGCAGTGAATCGGTTAGCAATCAGCCCCAGCATTTT	CASSESVSNQPQHF
TRBV7-3	NA	TRBD2	TRBJ2-1	TGTGCCAGCAGCTTCCAAGCGGGAGTAAGCGATGAGCAGTTCTTC	CASSFQAGVSDEQFF
TRBV4-2	NA	NA	TRBJ2-3	TGTGCCAGCAGCCAAGAGGTACCCTATAGAAGTGGCACAGATACGCAGTATTTT	CASSQEVPYRSGTDTQYF
TRBV30	NA	NA	TRBJ2-5	TGTGCCTGGAACAGGTATAGGGGAGAGACCCAGTACTTC	CAWNRYRGETQYF
TRBV20-1	few	NA	TRBJ2-1	TGCAGTGCTAGGGGGTACAATGAGCAGTTCTTC	CSARGYNEQFF
TRBV30	NA	TRBD1	TRBJ1-2	TGTGCCTGGAGGAAGACAGGGACTAACTATGGCTACACCTTC	CAWRKTGTNYGYTF
TRBV7-9	NA	NA	TRBJ1-2	TGTGCCAGCAGCCAGATACCAAACTATGGCTACACCTTC	CASSQIPNYGYTF
TRBV18	NA	TRBD2	TRBJ2-3	TGTGCCAGCTCACCAGGGCTAGCGGGAGGTACAGATACGCAGTATTTT	CASSPGLAGGTDTQYF